This T cell receptor (beta chain) comes out of a study of OX40 agonist ivuxolimab in advanced cancers. General observations from the study: At 0.1 to 3.0 mg/kg, clonal expansion of CD4+ and CD8+ blood T cells had occurred by week 6.

The germline gives CDR1 SQVTM, CDR2 ANQGSEA. V lost 5 bases, J lost 7 bases, and 4 bases stayed unmatched. This CDR3 is 12 amino acids long. As regards this clone: Its antigen is as yet unknown.

The repertoire was sequenced with immunoSEQ multiplex PCR; TCRdb's copy has only in-frame clones and lacks some. This sample yields over 70,000 clones, of which around 80% are seen a single time; roughly 5.4% belongs to the top ten. V usage is TRBV29-1 and J usage is TRBJ2-4; 8 bases agree with TRBD1. This TCR derives from an adult with an advanced solid tumor such as melanoma, head and neck, liver or kidney cancer. The input for sequencing was CD4+ or CD8+ T cells sorted from blood, taken in a trial of the OX40 agonist ivuxolimab. The DNA of the CDR3 is TGCAGCGTTACGGGACAGGTGAACATTCAGTACTTC. As protein: CSVTGQVNIQYF.